Presented here are 7 T cell receptor beta chains from one specimen sequenced in a study of T cells in Graves' hyperthyroidism and ophthalmopathy. What was amplified from RNA transcripts were TCR beta CDR3 regions. Initially, a first-round RT-PCR of the TCR CDR3 employed the HTBI primer set. Each CDR3 protein is one row after TCRdb ran MiXCR on the multiplex PCR reads. In the table there are under 550,000 distinct CDR3 sequences, about 20% of which are singletons. The source material was blood. These TCRs come from a man in his forties with Graves' ophthalmopathy.

The chain couples TRBV15 to TRBJ2-1; 11 nucleotides agree with TRBD2. The CDR3 is made up of 17 amino acids. V shed 0 bases, J shed 4 bases, and the junction held 5 bases outside the gene matches. Germline CDR1 and CDR2: LNHNV and YYDKDF (reference sequence). CDR3 DNA: TGTGCCACCAGCAGAGAGGTAGGGACTAGCGGTTACAATGAGCAGTTCTTC. As protein: CATSREVGTSGYNEQFF.

This clonotype was observed many times. The chain has TRBV5-1 and TRBJ2-2; D tentatively reads TRBD1 or TRBD2 (5 bases each). The V and J ends lost 0 bases and 3 bases respectively, with 9 bases between them. From germline, CDR1 is SGHRS and CDR2 YFSETQ. The CDR3 has 15 residues. The CDR3 DNA sequence: TGCGCCAGCAGCTTGGAGGGACGGGACACCGGGGAGCTGTTTTTT. As protein: CASSLEGRDTGELFF.

Turning to this clonotype: A much larger clone differs by one base, so this may be a read error. This chain links TRBV30 with TRBJ1-2, with no clear D. Germline-derived CDR1 and CDR2 are GTSNPN and SVGIG (reference sequence). Trimming stripped 1 base from V and 5 bases from J, with 8 bases between. The CDR3 sequence is 12 residues long. CDR3 amino acids: CAWSGSAYGYTF. DNA of the CDR3: TGTGCCTGGAGTGGATCGGCGTATGGCTACACCTTC.

V is TRBV5-1 and J is TRBJ2-1, with D uncertain. With 2 bases removed from V and 8 bases from J, the gap between germline ends came to 11 bases. The CDR3 extends over 13 amino acids. Germline V gene data show CDR1 as SGHRS and CDR2 as YFSETQ. Here the CDR3 DNA reads TGCGCCAGCAGCTTACCGCATCTAGATGAGCAGTTCTTC. It encodes CASSLPHLDEQFF.

This clonotype was seen a handful of times. The chain is built from TRBV5-1 and TRBJ2-7; D uncertain. V lost 0 bases to trimming and J lost 5 bases, with 12 bases between them. This CDR3 has 14 amino acids. The germline CDR1 and CDR2 sequences are SGHRS and YFSETQ. CDR3 loop: CASSLDRFGDEQYF. For the CDR3, the DNA is TGCGCCAGCAGCTTGGATCGCTTTGGCGACGAGCAGTACTTC.

This clonotype has ten or more counts. This sequence joins TRBV20-1 and TRBJ2-3; D perhaps matches TRBD2 (6 bases). The CDR3 length is 13 residues. The germline V gene has CDR1 DFQATT and CDR2 SNEGSKA (reference sequence). The V end was cut by 3 bases, the J end by 2 bases, with 9 bases between. The CDR3 DNA sequence: TGCAGTGCTAGCGCGGGACTCACAGATACGCAGTATTTT. Encoded protein: CSASAGLTDTQYF.

The chain recombines TRBV12-3 or TRBV12-4 with TRBJ2-1; the match to TRBD1 covers 8 bases. V lost 3 bases to trimming and J lost 5 bases; unmatched junction nucleotides: 9. CDR3 length equals 16 residues. CDR3 sequence (DNA): TGTGCCAGCAGTTTTAGGGGACAGGTTGCCAACAATGAGCAGTTCTTC. It encodes CASSFRGQVANNEQFF.